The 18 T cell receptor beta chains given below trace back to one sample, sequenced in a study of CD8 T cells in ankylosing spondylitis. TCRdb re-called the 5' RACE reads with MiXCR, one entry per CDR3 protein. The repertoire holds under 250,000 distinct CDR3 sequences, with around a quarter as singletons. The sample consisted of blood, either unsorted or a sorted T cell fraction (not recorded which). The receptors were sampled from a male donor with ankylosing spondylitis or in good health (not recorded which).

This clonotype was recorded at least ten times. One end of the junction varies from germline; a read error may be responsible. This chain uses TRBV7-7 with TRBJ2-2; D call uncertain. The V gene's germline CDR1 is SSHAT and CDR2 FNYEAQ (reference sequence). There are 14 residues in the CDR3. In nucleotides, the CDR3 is TGTGCTAGCAGCTTAAAACTGAACACCGGGGAGCTGTTTTTT. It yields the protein CASSLKLNTGELFF.

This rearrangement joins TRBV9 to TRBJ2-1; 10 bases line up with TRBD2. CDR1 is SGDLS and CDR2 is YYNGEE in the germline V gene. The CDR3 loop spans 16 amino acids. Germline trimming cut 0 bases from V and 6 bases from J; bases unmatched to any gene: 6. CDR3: CASSVDSGRPLNEQFF. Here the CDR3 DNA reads TGTGCCAGCAGCGTAGATAGCGGGAGGCCCCTCAATGAGCAGTTCTTC.

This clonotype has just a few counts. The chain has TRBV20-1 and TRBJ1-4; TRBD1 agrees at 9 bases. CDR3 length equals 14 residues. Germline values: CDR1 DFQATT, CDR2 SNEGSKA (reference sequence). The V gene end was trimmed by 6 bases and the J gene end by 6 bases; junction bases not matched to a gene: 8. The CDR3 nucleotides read TGCAGTGCCGCCCCCGGGACAGGGCATGAAAAACTGTTTTTT. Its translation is CSAAPGTGHEKLFF.

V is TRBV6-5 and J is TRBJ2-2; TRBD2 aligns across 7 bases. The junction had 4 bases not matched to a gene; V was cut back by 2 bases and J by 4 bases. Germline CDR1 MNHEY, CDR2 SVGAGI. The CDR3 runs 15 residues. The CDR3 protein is CASSYLAEATGELFF. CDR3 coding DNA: TGTGCCAGCAGTTACCTAGCGGAGGCCACCGGGGAGCTGTTTTTT.

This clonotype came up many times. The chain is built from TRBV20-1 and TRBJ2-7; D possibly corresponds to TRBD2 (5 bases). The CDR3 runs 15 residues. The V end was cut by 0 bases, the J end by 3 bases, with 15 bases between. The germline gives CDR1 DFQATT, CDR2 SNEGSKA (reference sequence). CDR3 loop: CSARDTPSSNYEQYF. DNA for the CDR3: TGCAGTGCTAGAGATACGCCTAGCAGTAACTACGAGCAGTACTTC.

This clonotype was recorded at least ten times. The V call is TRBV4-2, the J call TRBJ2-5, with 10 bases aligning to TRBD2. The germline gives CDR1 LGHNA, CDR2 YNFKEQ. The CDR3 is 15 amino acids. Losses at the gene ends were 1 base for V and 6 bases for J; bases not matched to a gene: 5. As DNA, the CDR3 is TGTGCCAGCAGCCAAGGGTCTAGCGGGAGTAAGACCCAGTACTTC. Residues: CASSQGSSGSKTQYF.

Here the CDR3 DNA reads TGCAGCGCCGGGGCAGGACGCTCCTACGAGCAGTACTTC. Translated: CSAGAGRSYEQYF. The chain is built from TRBV29-1 and TRBJ2-7; tentatively, D is TRBD1 or TRBD2 (5 bases each). Germline lookup yields CDR1 SQVTM and CDR2 ANQGSEA. With 7 bases removed from V and 0 bases from J, the gap between germline ends came to 13 bases. This CDR3 spans 13 amino acids.

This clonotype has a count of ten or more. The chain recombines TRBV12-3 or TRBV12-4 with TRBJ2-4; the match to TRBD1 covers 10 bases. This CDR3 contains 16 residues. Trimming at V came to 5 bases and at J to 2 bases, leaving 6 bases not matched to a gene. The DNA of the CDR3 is TGTGCCAGCAGTCCAGAGGGACAGGGGCCCAAAAACATTCAGTACTTC. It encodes CASSPEGQGPKNIQYF.

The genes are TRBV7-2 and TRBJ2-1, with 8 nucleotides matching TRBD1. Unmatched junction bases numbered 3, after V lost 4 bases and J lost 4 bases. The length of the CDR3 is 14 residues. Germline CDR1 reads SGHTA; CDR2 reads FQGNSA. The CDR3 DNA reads TGTGCCAGCAGCTCAACAGGGGGGTACAATGAGCAGTTCTTC. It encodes CASSSTGGYNEQFF.

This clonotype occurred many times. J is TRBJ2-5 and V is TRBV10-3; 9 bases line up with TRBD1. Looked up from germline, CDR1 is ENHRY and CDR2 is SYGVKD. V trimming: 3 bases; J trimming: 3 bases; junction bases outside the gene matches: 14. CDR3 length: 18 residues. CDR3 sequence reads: CAISDIRDRAKLEETQYF. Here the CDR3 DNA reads TGTGCCATCAGTGACATCCGGGACAGGGCGAAACTAGAAGAGACCCAGTACTTC.

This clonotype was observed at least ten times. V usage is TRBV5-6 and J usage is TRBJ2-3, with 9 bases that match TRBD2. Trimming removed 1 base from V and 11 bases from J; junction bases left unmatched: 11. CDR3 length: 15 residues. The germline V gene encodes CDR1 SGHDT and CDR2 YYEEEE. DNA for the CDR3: TGTGCCAGCAGCTTGCGTGGGACTAGCCCGGTGGAGCAGTATTTT. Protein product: CASSLRGTSPVEQYF.

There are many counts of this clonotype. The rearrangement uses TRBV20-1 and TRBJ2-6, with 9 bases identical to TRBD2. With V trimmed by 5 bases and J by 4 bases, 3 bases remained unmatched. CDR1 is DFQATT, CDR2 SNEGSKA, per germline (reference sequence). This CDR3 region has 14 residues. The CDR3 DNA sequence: TGCAGTGCTTTAGCGGGAGCCGGGGCCAACGTCCTGACTTTC. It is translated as CSALAGAGANVLTF.

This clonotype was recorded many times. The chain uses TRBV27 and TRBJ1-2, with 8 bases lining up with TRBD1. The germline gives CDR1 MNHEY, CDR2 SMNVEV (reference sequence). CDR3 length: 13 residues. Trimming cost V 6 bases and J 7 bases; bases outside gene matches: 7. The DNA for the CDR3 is TGTGCCAGCAGGCCCGGGACAGGCATTGGCTACACCTTC. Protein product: CASRPGTGIGYTF.

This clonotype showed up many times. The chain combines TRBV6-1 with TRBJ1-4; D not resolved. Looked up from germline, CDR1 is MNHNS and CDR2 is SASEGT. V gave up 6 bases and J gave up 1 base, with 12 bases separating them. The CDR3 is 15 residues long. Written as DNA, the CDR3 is TGTGCCAGCAGCCCCAGCCGAGGAACTAATGAAAAACTGTTTTTT. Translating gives CASSPSRGTNEKLFF.

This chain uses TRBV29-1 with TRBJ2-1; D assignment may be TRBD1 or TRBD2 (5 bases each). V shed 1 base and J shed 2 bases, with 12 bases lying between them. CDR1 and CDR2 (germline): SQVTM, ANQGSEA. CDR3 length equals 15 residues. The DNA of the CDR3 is TGCAGCGTTGAAGGGGGCGGGTATCCCTACAATGAGCAGTTCTTC. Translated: CSVEGGGYPYNEQFF.

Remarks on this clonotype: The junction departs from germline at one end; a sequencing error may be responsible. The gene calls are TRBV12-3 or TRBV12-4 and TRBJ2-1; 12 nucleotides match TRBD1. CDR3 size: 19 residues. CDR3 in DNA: TGTGCCTGCAGTCCGGGACAGGGGGCTGGCGGGAGGGCCTTCAATGAGCAGTTCTTC. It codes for CACSPGQGAGGRAFNEQFF.

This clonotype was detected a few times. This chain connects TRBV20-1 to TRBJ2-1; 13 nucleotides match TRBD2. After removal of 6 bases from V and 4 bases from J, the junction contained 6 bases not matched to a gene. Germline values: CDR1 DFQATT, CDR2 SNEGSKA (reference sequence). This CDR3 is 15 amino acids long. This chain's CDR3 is CSAKLLAGGYNEQFF. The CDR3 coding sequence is TGCAGTGCGAAACTACTAGCGGGAGGGTACAATGAGCAGTTCTTC.

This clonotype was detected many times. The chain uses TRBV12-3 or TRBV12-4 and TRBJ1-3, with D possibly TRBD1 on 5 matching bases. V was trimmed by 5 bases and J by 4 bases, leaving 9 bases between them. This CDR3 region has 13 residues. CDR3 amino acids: CASSPQGGNTIYF. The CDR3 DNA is TGTGCCAGCAGTCCCCAGGGAGGAAACACCATATATTTT.